These T cell receptor beta chains were read from a single sample in a study of cytomegalovirus exposure and HLA in healthy donors. This table comes from immunoSEQ multiplex PCR, and its TCRdb copy is limited to in-frame clones, with some not included. The profile shows approximately 170,000 clones, around 84% of them singletons. The material sequenced was PBMCs. The origin of the receptors is a man younger than 40 in good health and CMV-seropositive. The CDR3 runs from the conserved cysteine through the conserved F or W. A D gene is named only where the DNA matches it firmly.

cdr3_length: 11; v_call: TRBV20-1; d_call: .; j_call: TRBJ2-3; cdr3_nt: TGCAGTGCTAGGGGTGGGGGGACGCAGTATTTT; cdr3_aa: CSARGGGTQYF
cdr3_length: 14; v_call: TRBV27; d_call: TRBD2; j_call: TRBJ2-5; cdr3_nt: TGTGCCAGCGGGCCTAGCGGGAGGTTGGAGACCCAGTACTTC; cdr3_aa: CASGPSGRLETQYF
cdr3_length: 14; v_call: TRBV5-8; d_call: .; j_call: TRBJ1-5; cdr3_nt: TGTGCCAGCAGCGAAGAGTTTAGCAATCAGCCCCAGCATTTT; cdr3_aa: CASSEEFSNQPQHF
cdr3_length: 14; v_call: TRBV11-3; d_call: TRBD2; j_call: TRBJ2-7; cdr3_nt: TGTGCCAGCAGCTTAAGCGGGGGCTCCTACGAGCAGTACTTC; cdr3_aa: CASSLSGGSYEQYF
cdr3_length: 14; v_call: TRBV6-6; d_call: TRBD2; j_call: TRBJ2-1; cdr3_nt: TGTGCCAGCAGTACTCTTCGTAGCGGGGATGAGCAGTTCTTC; cdr3_aa: CASSTLRSGDEQFF
cdr3_length: 13; v_call: TRBV19; d_call: TRBD1; j_call: TRBJ1-1; cdr3_nt: TGTGCCAGTACATCTACAGGGGTTACTGAAGCTTTCTTT; cdr3_aa: CASTSTGVTEAFF
cdr3_length: 13; v_call: TRBV5-6; d_call: .; j_call: TRBJ2-5; cdr3_nt: TGTGCCAGCAGCTTGACAGCCCAAGAGACCCAGTACTTC; cdr3_aa: CASSLTAQETQYF
cdr3_length: 11; v_call: TRBV20-1; d_call: .; j_call: TRBJ1-1; cdr3_nt: TGCAGTGCTAGAAGAGGGATTCGGGCTTTCTTT; cdr3_aa: CSARRGIRAFF
cdr3_length: 16; v_call: TRBV25-1; d_call: TRBD1; j_call: TRBJ1-1; cdr3_nt: TGTGCCAGCAGTGGGCACCCAGGACAGGGCCACACTGAAGCTTTCTTT; cdr3_aa: CASSGHPGQGHTEAFF
cdr3_length: 14; v_call: TRBV6-5; d_call: .; j_call: TRBJ2-3; cdr3_nt: TGTGCCAGCAGTAAGGCACAGCGCACAGATACGCAGTATTTT; cdr3_aa: CASSKAQRTDTQYF